This TCR beta chain was documented in a study of shared clonotypes between healthy human individuals. Points on this clone: Its antigen is as yet unknown.

The ends lost 2 bases at V and 5 bases at J; junction bases unmatched: 10. The CDR3 has 18 amino acids. Germline V gene sequence: CDR1 SGHTA, CDR2 FQGNSA. Authors' processing steps: ImmunoSEQ junction-only sequences lacked quality scores, so their filtering differed. Method: immunoSEQ multiplex PCR; TCRdb's copy keeps in-frame clones and lacks some. The V and J calls and clone size come from that table; D and trimming were worked out from the DNA. The sample holds under 1,100,000 clones, about 77% seen once. Memory CD4+ cells were the fraction left after CD45RA+ naive selection. Study-level findings and limits: On the whole, naive subsets had larger estimated richness than memory subsets had. Sampling involved blood alone; tissue repertoires likely differ.

This sequence originates from a man younger than 35 in good health. The sequencing input was memory CD4+ T cells sorted from blood. The sample's subset: CD45RA-negative fraction. The genes are TRBV7-2 and TRBJ2-2; TRBD2 agrees at 11 bases. The CDR3 loop reads CASSLSGGRTSGTGELFF. The CDR3 DNA reads TGTGCCAGCAGCTTATCAGGCGGTCGGACTAGCGGGACCGGGGAGCTGTTTTTT.